This note documents a single T cell receptor (beta chain) sequence. Its specificity is not known. The sample originates from a study of T cell responses to AZD1222 COVID-19 vaccine. The study, taken as a whole, reports: Reportedly, nearly half of unique spike TCRs recognized epitopes outside B.1.351/B.1.1.7 mutations. Breadth and depth of Spike-specific TCRs rose after two AZD1222 doses. Among the donors, most were white British and more were female, and clonal diversity was possibly underestimated.

Deletions cut 1 base from V and 1 base from J, with 8 bases between. Germline lookup yields CDR1 SGDLS and CDR2 YYNGEE. The CDR3 loop spans 14 amino acids. Data came from immunoSEQ multiplex PCR; TCRdb stores just in-frame clones and leaves some out. The sample contains around 270,000 clones, 90% to 95% of which appear only once. J is TRBJ1-1 and V is TRBV9; a weak D match, TRBD1 (5 bases). The source of this sequence is an adult who received the AZD1222 COVID-19 vaccine. The sample consisted of peripheral blood, taken 28 days after the second AZD1222 dose. CDR3 sequence (DNA): TGTGCCAGCAGCGTATCGACAGAGAACACTGAAGCTTTCTTT. Amino acids: CASSVSTENTEAFF.